Sequencing of this TCR beta chain was carried out in a study of cytomegalovirus exposure and HLA in healthy donors. In the PCR, 60 Vbeta and 13 Jbeta primers were used. The data were produced by immunoSEQ multiplex PCR, yet TCRdb's version contains in-frame clones alone and is incomplete. The profile covers roughly 170,000 clones, with about four fifths appearing a single time and around 1.5% taken by the ten largest. Germline CDR1 MDHEN, CDR2 SYDVKM. CDR3 size: 15 residues. The V segment lost 5 bases and the J segment 7 bases; nucleotides outside the gene matches: 10. The sequence was collected from a male donor in good health and CMV-seronegative. Source material: PBMCs. This chain uses TRBV28 with TRBJ2-1; 8 bases fit TRBD2. This CDR3 reads CASSPNAGTSNEQFF. The CDR3 DNA reads as TGTGCCAGCAGTCCGAACGCCGGGACTAGTAATGAGCAGTTCTTC.